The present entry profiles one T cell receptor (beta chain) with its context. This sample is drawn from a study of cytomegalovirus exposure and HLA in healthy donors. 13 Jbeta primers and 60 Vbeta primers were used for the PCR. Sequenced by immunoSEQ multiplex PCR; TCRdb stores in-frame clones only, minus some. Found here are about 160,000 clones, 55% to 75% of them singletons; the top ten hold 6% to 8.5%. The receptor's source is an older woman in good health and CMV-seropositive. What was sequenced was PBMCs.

CDR3 sequence (DNA): TGTGCCAGCAAAGCCGGGACAGGTTACTCTGGGGCCAACGTCCTGACTTTC. It specifies CASKAGTGYSGANVLTF. V gene TRBV5-5 combines with J gene TRBJ2-6; 8 nucleotides agree with TRBD1. CDR3 length: 17 amino acids. The junction had 8 bases not matched to a gene; V was cut back by 6 bases and J by 0 bases. Germline CDR1 and CDR2: SGHKS and YYEKEE (reference sequence).